This T cell receptor beta chain was obtained from a study of blood T cells in healthy people across ages. Study-wide findings and caveats: In these data, TCR beta diversity tracked strongly with naive T cell percentage.

PCR was performed a second time for about 6 to 12 cycles using a sample-barcoded 5' primer and a J-beta primer mix. TCRdb ran MiXCR on the 5' RACE reads and lists one entry per CDR3 protein. The table shows some 920,000 distinct CDR3 sequences, with 45% to 60% occurring only once. Germline V gene data show CDR1 as LGHDT and CDR2 as YNNKEL (reference sequence). This CDR3 region has 16 residues. V shed 4 bases and J shed 5 bases, with 20 bases lying between them. Notes on this clonotype: The antigen is unknown.

Every donor contributed about 10 milliliters of peripheral blood by blood draw. V is TRBV3-1 and J is TRBJ2-5; D may be TRBD1 (6 bases). This TCR came from a woman in her sixties or seventies in good health. Sequencing input: blood. CDR3 amino acids: CASSPTGRGSPETQYF. CDR3 bases: TGTGCCAGCAGCCCCACAGGGAGAGGGAGTCCGGAGACCCAGTACTTC.